One and the same sample provided the 13 T cell receptor beta chains below, sequenced in a study of neurological immune-mediated disorders. TCRdb re-analysed the 5' RACE reads in MiXCR, keeping a single row per CDR3 protein. The table lists fewer than 35,000 distinct CDR3 sequences, around 3.2% of them singletons. Material for sequencing was PBMCs. The receptor source for this set is a woman under 40 with multiple sclerosis.

This clonotype showed up many times. The J gene is TRBJ1-1, the V gene TRBV5-1; D remains ambiguous. Trimming took off 0 bases at V and 0 bases at J, with 12 bases between the two ends. The CDR3 length is 16 residues. The germline CDR1 and CDR2 sequences are SGHRS and YFSETQ. CDR3 DNA: TGCGCCAGCAGCTTGGCCGGTCAGGCACTGAACACTGAAGCTTTCTTT. Translating gives CASSLAGQALNTEAFF.

This clonotype was seen at least ten times. V gene TRBV3-1 combines with J gene TRBJ2-1; 9 nucleotides match TRBD2. After removal of 4 bases from V and 9 bases from J, the junction contained 16 bases not matched to a gene. The length of the CDR3 is 17 residues. From germline, CDR1 is LGHDT and CDR2 YNNKEL (reference sequence). The CDR3 loop reads CASSRTLREGLSFEQFF. The CDR3 bases are TGTGCCAGCAGCCGGACTCTGCGGGAGGGCCTGTCTTTTGAGCAGTTCTTC.

Many counts were recorded for this clonotype. The chain carries TRBV29-1 and TRBJ2-2; D unresolved. CDR3 length equals 12 residues. Germline V gene lookup returns CDR1 SQVTM and CDR2 ANQGSEA. The V and J ends lost 4 bases and 4 bases respectively, with 7 bases between them. CDR3 nucleotides: TGCAGCGTTGGTTGGGGCACCGGGGAGCTGTTTTTT. Translation gives CSVGWGTGELFF.

At least ten counts were recorded for this clonotype. In nucleotides, the CDR3 is TGCGCCAGCAGCCCCTGGACAACTAACACTGAAGCTTTCTTT. Its protein product is CASSPWTTNTEAFF. The chain joins TRBV5-1 to TRBJ1-1, with a tentative D call TRBD1 (5 bases). The CDR3 length is 14 residues. CDR1 and CDR2 from the germline V gene are SGHRS and YFSETQ. Trimming left V 4 bases short and J 2 bases short, with 12 bases between.

This clonotype has ten or more counts. The chain employs TRBV27 and TRBJ2-7, with D possibly TRBD1 on 6 matching bases. Germline values: CDR1 MNHEY, CDR2 SMNVEV (reference sequence). The V end lost 6 bases, the J end lost 3 bases, and 15 bases lay between the germline ends. The CDR3 has 14 residues. Here the CDR3 reads CASSRDTRGYEQYF. The CDR3 nucleotides are TGTGCCAGCAGCCGGGACACAAGGGGCTACGAGCAGTACTTC.

In the case of this clonotype: With a much larger clone just one base away, this may be a read error. The chain is built from TRBV5-4 and TRBJ2-3; a possible D gene is TRBD2 (5 bases). This CDR3 is 13 amino acids long. Germline lookup yields CDR1 SGHNT and CDR2 YYREEE (reference sequence). Trimming removed 4 bases from V and 2 bases from J, with 8 bases in between. The CDR3 DNA reads TGTGCCAGCAGCCGGGAAGACACAGATACGCAGTATTTT. Encoded protein: CASSREDTDTQYF.

This clonotype was seen ten or more times. The chain is built from TRBV12-3 or TRBV12-4 and TRBJ1-1; a possible D gene is TRBD1 (5 bases). Trimming removed 5 bases from V and 0 bases from J, with 19 bases in between. The CDR3 spans 17 residues. CDR3 sequence: CASSPSRGGSMNTEAFF. The CDR3 region has the DNA TGTGCCAGCAGTCCGTCAAGGGGCGGTAGTATGAACACTGAAGCTTTCTTT.

This clonotype was seen at least ten times. The CDR3 reads CSAGGTTDNYGYTF. DNA for the CDR3: TGCAGCGCCGGCGGGACCACCGATAACTATGGCTACACCTTC. The J gene is TRBJ1-2, the V gene TRBV29-1; perhaps TRBD1 as D (5 bases). Trimming removed 7 bases at V and 1 base at J, with 16 bases between. This CDR3 is built from 14 residues. Germline V CDR1 and CDR2: SQVTM, ANQGSEA.

In this sample, this clonotype turned up many times. The chain links TRBV20-1 to TRBJ2-1, with TRBD2 identical over 8 bases. CDR1 and CDR2 from the germline V gene are DFQATT and SNEGSKA (reference sequence). This CDR3 has 14 amino acids. Trimming took 3 bases from V and 7 from J; bases not matched to a gene: 8. This chain's CDR3 is CSARKRGLLNEQFF. CDR3 DNA sequence: TGCAGTGCTAGGAAGCGGGGGCTGTTGAATGAGCAGTTCTTC.

In this sample, this clonotype turned up many times. J is TRBJ2-3 and V is TRBV12-3 or TRBV12-4; D is unresolved. Trimming stripped 3 bases from V and 4 bases from J, with 5 bases between. The CDR3 runs 12 residues. The CDR3 spells CASSFLADTQYF. The CDR3 DNA sequence: TGTGCCAGCAGTTTCTTGGCAGATACGCAGTATTTT.

This clonotype has a count of ten or more. The chain employs TRBV7-2 and TRBJ1-2; unclear D gene. The CDR3 spans 15 residues. The germline V and J ends were trimmed by 1 base and 7 bases, with 16 bases remaining between them. Per germline, CDR1 SGHTA and CDR2 FQGNSA. The CDR3 reads CASSLGSRIGGGYTF. In DNA form, the CDR3 reads TGTGCCAGCAGCTTAGGGTCCAGGATAGGAGGTGGCTACACCTTC.

This clonotype was observed many times. This rearrangement joins TRBV7-2 to TRBJ1-1, with 7 bases identical to TRBD1. Per germline, CDR1 SGHTA and CDR2 FQGNSA. The CDR3 extends over 14 amino acids. V lost 5 bases to trimming and J lost 2 bases; unmatched junction nucleotides: 5. The CDR3, as DNA: TGTGCCAGCAGCGCGGGACAGCTTAACACTGAAGCTTTCTTT. Protein product: CASSAGQLNTEAFF.

This clonotype was recorded many times. The chain links TRBV12-5 to TRBJ1-5; weak D call: TRBD1 (6 bases). CDR3 length: 13 residues. V lost 3 bases to trimming and J lost 7 bases, with 10 bases between them. Germline V CDR1 and CDR2: LGHNT, FRNRAP. The CDR3 nucleotides are TGTGCTAGTGGTTTCAACAGGGAGCAGCCCCAGCATTTT. This gives the protein CASGFNREQPQHF.